What follows are 30 T cell receptor beta chains derived from one specimen sequenced in a study of CD8 T cells in ankylosing spondylitis. TCRdb fed the 5' RACE reads into MiXCR, producing one record per CDR3 protein. The sample carries 69,000 or so distinct CDR3 sequences, approximately 5.3% recorded once. Sequencing was done on a sample of blood, either unsorted or a sorted T cell fraction (not recorded which). The origin of the receptors is a male donor with ankylosing spondylitis or in good health (not recorded which).

The rearrangement joins TRBV7-2 to TRBJ1-4; 7 nucleotides agree with TRBD1. The germline V gene encodes CDR1 SGHTA and CDR2 FQGNSA. V trimming: 2 bases; J trimming: 8 bases; junction bases outside the gene matches: 8. The CDR3 runs to 15 residues. The CDR3 loop reads CASSLSRDSPEKLFF. Here the CDR3 DNA reads TGTGCCAGCAGCTTATCCAGGGACAGTCCGGAAAAACTGTTTTTT.

This clonotype showed up many times. The chain combines TRBV5-1 with TRBJ2-4; TRBD1 matches at 7 bases. V trimming: 3 bases; J trimming: 0 bases; junction bases outside the gene matches: 6. CDR3 size: 16 residues. CDR1 is SGHRS, CDR2 YFSETQ, per germline. The CDR3 region has the DNA TGCGCCAGCAGCTCGACAGGGATCCTAGCCAAAAACATTCAGTACTTC. Encoded protein: CASSSTGILAKNIQYF.

This clonotype was counted ten times or more. The V and J genes are TRBV28 and TRBJ1-5, with D perhaps matching TRBD1 (5 bases). The V end lost 3 bases, the J end lost 3 bases, and 24 bases lay between the germline ends. In germline, CDR1 is MDHEN, CDR2 SYDVKM. The CDR3 runs 19 residues. CDR3 residues: CASSFPGGTTLVNNQPQHF. In nucleotides, the CDR3 is TGTGCCAGCAGTTTCCCCGGGGGGACGACCCTCGTAAACAATCAGCCCCAGCATTTT.

This clonotype was seen repeatedly, ten times or more. The rearrangement joins TRBV3-1 to TRBJ2-3; 11 bases align to TRBD2. CDR3 size: 15 residues. J was trimmed by 3 bases and V by 3 bases; bases with no gene match: 2. Germline-derived CDR1 and CDR2 are LGHDT and YNNKEL (reference sequence). The CDR3 region has the DNA TGTGCCAGCAGCCACAGACTAGCGGGGACAGATACGCAGTATTTT. Protein product: CASSHRLAGTDTQYF.

This clonotype has at least ten counts. The chain couples TRBV6-1 to TRBJ2-7; perhaps TRBD1 as D (6 bases). Germline CDR1 reads MNHNS; CDR2 reads SASEGT. V was trimmed by 0 bases and J by 5 bases, leaving 14 bases between them. This CDR3 contains 15 residues. The CDR3 sequence: CASSEAWTELHEQYF. The CDR3 bases are TGTGCCAGCAGTGAAGCATGGACAGAACTTCACGAGCAGTACTTC.

This clonotype has ten or more counts. V is TRBV4-1 and J is TRBJ1-2, with TRBD1 identical over 7 bases. V lost 4 bases, J lost 3 bases, and 8 bases stayed unmatched. Germline CDR1 reads MGHRA; CDR2 reads YSYEKL. CDR3 length: 15 amino acids. In DNA form, the CDR3 reads TGCGCCAGCAGCCGATCTGGACAGGCGGACTATGGCTACACCTTC. It encodes CASSRSGQADYGYTF.

The table lists this clonotype with many counts. This chain connects TRBV6-5 to TRBJ2-7, with 9 bases fitting TRBD1. CDR1 and CDR2 (germline): MNHEY, SVGAGI. V shed 0 bases, J shed 3 bases, and the junction held 9 bases outside the gene matches. The CDR3 extends over 17 amino acids. CDR3: CASSYSKYRQGDYEQYF. The CDR3 DNA reads TGTGCCAGCAGTTACTCGAAATATAGACAGGGGGACTACGAGCAGTACTTC.

This clonotype was observed at least ten times. The chain uses TRBV7-8 and TRBJ1-2; 10 nucleotides agree with TRBD1. Germline V gene lookup returns CDR1 SGHVS and CDR2 FQNEAQ. CDR3 length: 16 amino acids. Trimming removed 3 bases from V and 5 bases from J; junction bases left unmatched: 9. The CDR3, as DNA: TGTGCCAGCAGCTTGGGACAGGGGCCCCATTGGTATGGCTACACCTTC. Translation: CASSLGQGPHWYGYTF.

This clonotype occurred many times. The chain links TRBV5-1 to TRBJ2-3, with no clear D. V lost 1 base and J lost 2, with 8 bases in between. Germline CDR1 reads SGHRS; CDR2 reads YFSETQ. CDR3 length equals 14 residues. The CDR3 DNA is TGCGCCAGCAGCTTGAGCGTTCCCACAGATACGCAGTATTTT. Translated: CASSLSVPTDTQYF.

In its sample, this clonotype was seen many times. V gene TRBV25-1 combines with J gene TRBJ2-3, with D possibly being TRBD1 (6 bases). V was trimmed by 4 bases and J by 6 bases, leaving 11 bases between them. This CDR3 has 13 amino acids. Looked up from germline, CDR1 is MGHDK and CDR2 is SYGVNS. The chain's CDR3 is CASSGQGFDTQYF. The CDR3 DNA reads TGTGCCAGCAGTGGGCAGGGGTTCGATACGCAGTATTTT.

This clonotype was seen at least ten times. Here the CDR3 reads CASRRGSTDTQYF. In nucleotides, the CDR3 is TGTGCCAGCAGACGGGGTTCCACAGATACGCAGTATTTT. The V and J genes are TRBV6-1 and TRBJ2-3, with a weak D call TRBD2 (5 bases). The CDR3 covers 13 residues. Trimming took 6 bases from V and 2 from J, leaving 9 bases between them. Germline V CDR1 and CDR2: MNHNS, SASEGT.

This clonotype was found a few times. The chain recombines TRBV7-9 with TRBJ2-1; D ambiguous. V lost 4 bases and J lost 14, with 18 bases in between. Germline V gene lookup returns CDR1 SEHNR and CDR2 FQNEAQ (reference sequence). The CDR3 is 13 residues long. CDR3: CASSSEIRPMEFF. The CDR3 nucleotides are TGTGCCAGCAGCTCTGAGATTAGGCCCATGGAGTTCTTC.

In this sample, this clonotype turned up many times. This rearrangement joins TRBV19 to TRBJ2-1; TRBD1 aligns across 9 bases. The CDR3 runs to 15 residues. Looked up from germline, CDR1 is LNHDA and CDR2 is SQIVND (reference sequence). The trim removed 6 bases at V and 3 bases at J, leaving 6 bases unmatched. DNA of the CDR3: TGTGCCAGTAGGGGGACAGGGATTGGCTACAATGAGCAGTTCTTC. Amino acid sequence: CASRGTGIGYNEQFF.

This clonotype appeared many times. The V gene is TRBV11-2, the J gene TRBJ2-3, with D maybe TRBD2 (5 bases). Between the trimmed V and J ends, which lost 5 bases and 6 bases, there was a span of 9 bases. The CDR3 consists of 12 residues. Germline CDR1 SGHAT, CDR2 FQNNGV. CDR3 amino acids: CASSPSGDTQYF. The DNA for the CDR3 is TGTGCCAGCAGCCCTTCGGGGGATACGCAGTATTTT.

This clonotype has at least ten counts. The chain joins TRBV4-2 to TRBJ2-6; 13 positions match TRBD2. Per germline, CDR1 LGHNA and CDR2 YNFKEQ. The CDR3 runs to 18 residues. With V trimmed by 4 bases and J by 3 bases, 6 bases remained unmatched. CDR3 protein: CASSPGLAGAFGANVLTF. CDR3 sequence (DNA): TGTGCCAGCAGCCCTGGACTAGCGGGGGCGTTTGGGGCCAACGTCCTGACTTTC.

This clonotype has just a few counts. Being one base from a much bigger clone, this may be a read error. The chain joins TRBV7-9 to TRBJ1-2; D might be TRBD1 (6 bases). In germline, CDR1 is SEHNR, CDR2 FQNEAQ (reference sequence). The CDR3 is 13 residues long. The CDR3 is CAGSILQGYGYTF. The CDR3 nucleotides are TGTGCCGGCAGTATTTTACAGGGCTATGGCTACACCTTC.

The sample holds many counts of this clonotype. This chain joins TRBV5-1 and TRBJ1-1; weak D call: TRBD1 (5 bases). Germline V gives CDR1 SGHRS, CDR2 YFSETQ. There are 14 residues in the CDR3. V was trimmed by 4 bases and J by 7 bases, leaving 17 bases between them. Here the CDR3 DNA reads TGCGCCAGCAGCGTAATCCCAGGGCCGGTTGAAGCTTTCTTT. Translating it yields CASSVIPGPVEAFF.

This clonotype was observed a few times. The rearrangement joins TRBV7-2 to TRBJ1-4; no reliable D call. This CDR3 region has 16 residues. V was pared by 0 bases and J by 5 bases, with 13 bases between. CDR1 SGHTA and CDR2 FQGNSA come from the germline V gene. The CDR3 nucleotides read TGTGCCAGCAGCTTAGCCCCGGCAGGTTCGAATGAAAAACTGTTTTTT. It translates to CASSLAPAGSNEKLFF.

This clonotype has ten or more counts. J is TRBJ2-7 and V is TRBV9, with D unclear. The CDR3 has 15 residues. Trimming shortened V by 0 bases and J by 2 bases, and 12 bases separated the two germline ends. Germline values: CDR1 SGDLS, CDR2 YYNGEE. The CDR3 DNA reads as TGTGCCAGCAGCGTAGACATTGGGGTCCCCTACGAGCAGTACTTC. Translation gives CASSVDIGVPYEQYF.

This clonotype was detected many times. The V and J genes are TRBV28 and TRBJ2-2; no clear D gene. V was pared by 3 bases and J by 5 bases, with 7 bases between. Germline lookup yields CDR1 MDHEN and CDR2 SYDVKM. The CDR3 loop spans 13 amino acids. CDR3 amino acids: CASSFLVTGELFF. DNA of the CDR3: TGTGCCAGCAGTTTCCTAGTGACCGGGGAGCTGTTTTTT.

This clonotype was observed many times. This chain links TRBV20-1 with TRBJ2-7; the match to TRBD1 covers 8 bases. The germline V gene has CDR1 DFQATT and CDR2 SNEGSKA (reference sequence). The J segment lost 3 bases and the V segment lost 2 bases, leaving 12 bases of the junction unmatched. The CDR3 runs 16 residues. The CDR3 here is CSARSRTGNSDYEQYF. CDR3 nucleotide sequence: TGCAGTGCTAGATCAAGGACAGGGAACAGTGACTACGAGCAGTACTTC.

The sample holds many counts of this clonotype. V is TRBV10-3 and J is TRBJ2-6, with D hard to call. Trimming cost V 5 bases and J 0 bases, with 11 bases left between them. Germline V gives CDR1 ENHRY, CDR2 SYGVKD. This CDR3 has 16 amino acids. DNA of the CDR3: TGTGCCATCAGTCCCGTGGTGGGCTCTGGGGCCAACGTCCTGACTTTC. It yields the protein CAISPVVGSGANVLTF.

At least ten counts were recorded for this clonotype. The gene calls are TRBV28 and TRBJ1-2, with D possibly being TRBD1 (6 bases). The CDR3 runs to 15 residues. Trimming took 6 bases from V and 4 from J, leaving 18 bases between them. Looked up from germline, CDR1 is MDHEN and CDR2 is SYDVKM. CDR3 loop: CASSLLGGQVYGYTF. The CDR3 DNA is TGTGCCAGCAGCTTGCTGGGGGGCCAGGTCTATGGCTACACCTTC.

The sample holds many counts of this clonotype. CDR3 DNA sequence: TGTGCCAGCAGTTTGGACGACAGGGCGAACACTGAAGCTTTCTTT. It is translated as CASSLDDRANTEAFF. V and J are TRBV12-3 or TRBV12-4 and TRBJ1-1; TRBD1 matches at 7 bases. This CDR3 contains 15 residues. The V and J ends lost 3 bases and 1 base, in that order; junction bases with no gene match: 5.

The table lists this clonotype with many counts. The gene calls are TRBV19 and TRBJ2-1, with D possibly called TRBD1 or TRBD2 (5 bases each). Germline CDR1 and CDR2: LNHDA and SQIVND (reference sequence). CDR3 length equals 16 residues. Trimming cost V 5 bases and J 0 bases, with 14 bases left between them. CDR3 in amino acids: CASSGGQPNSYNEQFF. The CDR3 DNA is TGTGCCAGTAGTGGGGGTCAGCCAAACTCCTACAATGAGCAGTTCTTC.

In this sample, this clonotype turned up many times. The rearrangement joins TRBV5-1 to TRBJ2-3; 9 bases line up with TRBD2. The CDR3 is 14 residues long. The V segment lost 3 bases and the J segment 5 bases; nucleotides outside the gene matches: 4. In germline, CDR1 is SGHRS, CDR2 YFSETQ. CDR3 region: CASSSRGGQDTQYF. The CDR3 nucleotides read TGCGCCAGCAGCTCGCGGGGGGGCCAAGATACGCAGTATTTT.

This clonotype appeared once. This may come from a read error, since a much larger clone is one base off. This chain uses TRBV28 with TRBJ2-7; D uncertain. Germline V gene sequence: CDR1 MDHEN, CDR2 SYDVKM. The V and J ends lost 7 bases and 0 bases respectively, with 7 bases between them. The CDR3 length is 12 residues. The CDR3 region has the DNA TGTGCCAGCATCACCAACTCCTACGAGCAGTACTTC. This gives the protein CASITNSYEQYF.

This clonotype was picked up many times. The rearrangement uses TRBV5-1 and TRBJ2-2, with a possible D match to TRBD2 (7 bases). V dropped 3 bases and J dropped 4 bases, with 13 bases sitting between them. This CDR3 region has 15 residues. Germline assignment: CDR1 SGHRS and CDR2 YFSETQ. The CDR3 sequence: CASSWGGQGTGELFF. DNA of the CDR3: TGCGCCAGCAGCTGGGGGGGACAAGGCACCGGGGAGCTGTTTTTT.

A few counts support this clonotype. The V gene is TRBV11-2, the J gene TRBJ2-2; TRBD1 aligns across 10 bases. Germline V gives CDR1 SGHAT, CDR2 FQNNGV. The CDR3 runs to 18 residues. V gave up 5 bases and J gave up 0 bases; unmatched junction bases: 9. CDR3 region: CASSPDLGQGANTGELFF. In nucleotides, the CDR3 is TGTGCCAGCAGCCCCGACCTTGGACAGGGGGCGAACACCGGGGAGCTGTTTTTT.

There are many counts of this clonotype. CDR3 in DNA: TGCAGTGCTAGAGCTAGGTCGGGACTTAACACCGGGGAGCTGTTTTTT. Protein: CSARARSGLNTGELFF. V gene TRBV20-1 combines with J gene TRBJ2-2; tentative D call: TRBD2 (6 bases). The CDR3 covers 16 residues. Trimming pared 1 base from V and 2 bases from J, leaving 14 bases between. Germline assignment: CDR1 DFQATT and CDR2 SNEGSKA (reference sequence).